This T cell receptor beta chain derives from a study of cytomegalovirus exposure and HLA in healthy donors (dated 2017 in TCRdb). About the investigation overall: According to an earlier analysis of 587 of the donors, some 180 million T cells yielded roughly 110 million unique TCR beta sequences and more than 250 Gb of sequence data. Four or five DR-DQ haplotypes were handled as single units for association and clustering, since linkage in the cohort was strong. An early release covering over 500 HLA-typed donors comprised about 290 gigabases of sequencing data and tens of millions of unique TCR sequences. Of the approximately 400 genotyped donors, 75% to 85% were placed in the genetic ancestry cluster associated with self-reported Caucasian donors. An earlier analysis of around 640 of the donors used high-throughput TCR beta sequencing to judge whether each TCR beta V gene segment behaved as functional or pseudogenic. In addition to the first cohort of hundreds of subjects, a separate validation cohort of approximately 120 different subjects was used. In a later analysis, previously published TCR beta repertoires from several hundred donors were re-analyzed and high-resolution HLA genotyping was added so that TCR occurrence patterns could be studied. To predict cytomegalovirus infection status, the study combined high-throughput TCR immunosequencing, statistical association of individual TCRs with disease status, and machine learning. Alongside the repertoire data, information on donor age, sex, ethnicity and CMV serostatus was compiled. Rather than using new phenotypic data, the later analysis identified candidate immune exposures from TCR beta sequences and from how often those sequences occurred across donors. The T cell repertoires of some 670 subjects were profiled by immunosequencing and related to cytomegalovirus serostatus. The study aimed to test whether cataloging public T cell receptors could reveal signatures of past pathogen exposure. A later genetic analysis used genome-wide SNP genotypes for about 65% of the roughly 700 donors, treating that subset as a discovery cohort. On average, over 200,000 unique TCR beta nucleotide sequences were sequenced per donor among 300 to 500 genotyped donors of the cohort, with about 19% of those sequences being non-productive. Class I and class II HLA loci were covered by the typing at four-digit resolution. The number of donors typed differed by locus, with roughly 629-640 for A, B, C, DRB1 and DQB1, 522 for DQA1, 600 to 610 for DPA1, and around 430 for DPB1. All discovery cohort repertoires had been generated on a single sequencing platform.

As encoded in the germline V gene, CDR1 is SNHLY while CDR2 is FYNNEI. The CDR3 numbers 14 residues from cysteine through phenylalanine. The entry retains the CDR3 DNA only, 42 bases that are in frame from base 1. From V the trimming removes 6 bases and from J it removes 0 bases, while the gene matches leave 4 bases of the junction unaccounted for. This clone was seen just once. Its antigen is currently not known. One base away there is no much larger clone; base qualities are not given. The method behind the library was the immunoSEQ multiplex PCR assay. A mixture of 60 forward primers for TCR Vbeta segments and 13 reverse primers for TCR Jbeta segments was used in the multiplex PCR. A multiplex PCR assay on genomic DNA amplified the CDR3 region of rearranged TCR beta genes. The Illumina HiSeq System was used to sequence the amplified TCR beta libraries as 87-base-pair reads. The study's processing was this. Across the 700 or so repertoires, a later analysis counted roughly 77 million unique TCR beta chains, approximately 10 million of which were shared by at least two donors. Raw reads were error-corrected and collapsed into unique sequences with a nearest-neighbor algorithm that merged closely related sequences to remove PCR and sequencing errors. To assign V, D and J gene segments, CDR3 sequences were aligned to IMGT reference sequences. Each retained sequence needed at least a six-nucleotide match to both a V gene segment and a J gene segment. A rearrangement counted as productive if the CDR3 had no stop codons and remained in frame with V and J, and every other rearrangement counted as non-productive. CDR3 was defined by IMGT convention, running from the second conserved V-encoded cysteine to the conserved J-encoded phenylalanine. In an earlier analysis of around 570 of the donors, sequences lacking an unambiguous match to a single V gene segment were excluded. In an earlier analysis of about 590 of the donors, a V segment was called functional when productive rearrangements were above 56.7%, and segregating when the standard deviation between donors exceeded 5%. A statistical classification framework was built for diagnosing cytomegalovirus status from the catalog of TCR beta chain sequences. V and J gene assignment, in a later analysis, came from comparing TCR nucleotide sequences with IMGT/GENE-DB human TR gene sequences. Using the TCRdist pipeline, a later analysis assigned CDR3 sequences along with most-parsimonious VDJ recombination scenarios. In a later analysis, each TCR beta chain was defined by its CDR3 amino acid sequence together with its V-gene family, and reads lacking a unique V-gene family were excluded. In a later analysis, around 650 highly shared, low-generation-probability nucleotide sequences were removed to address suspected cross-contamination and a sequencing artifact. For each public chain, a later analysis derived a clonal expansion index from normalized ranks of inferred template counts within each repertoire. A later analysis computed generation probabilities with a VDJ recombination model fitted to out-of-frame rearrangements, and checked the results against IGoR. In a later analysis, TCR-TCR, TCR-HLA and TCR-CMV co-occurrence was scored with hypergeometric tests, and a repertoire-size bias correction was applied to TCR pairs. False discovery rates were estimated in a later analysis by permuting HLA or CMV assignments 20 times. In a later analysis, co-occurring TCRs were grouped using DBSCAN, with TCRdist sequence similarity added in when clustering inside HLA-allele-positive subsets. For co-occurrence clustering, repertoires with fewer than 30,000 or more than 120,000 public chains were excluded, along with roughly 5 repertoires with anomalous nucleotide sharing. Imported from immuneACCESS, the table was reduced by TCRdb to in-frame sequences with V and J called. These copies leave out some clones; in studies compared against another copy, an unresolved V gene accounts for under half, and the cause of the remainder is not known. V and J calls and clone size are given by that table; D and trimming were obtained from the DNA. The sample data list some 130,000 clones, and around 85% of these were observed just once. The biggest ten clones account for roughly 1.7% of the sample.

In total, fewer than 750 healthy bone marrow donors made up the cohort. At the time of sampling, all cohort members were nominally healthy, though unrecorded immune exposures were likely present. The donor was CMV seronegative and was included in the group of several hundred seronegative cohort members. A peripheral blood sample was collected from each donor, and TCR beta sequencing was performed on peripheral blood mononuclear cells. Genomic DNA extraction from the blood cell samples was performed with the Qiagen DNeasy Blood Extraction Kit. Results the study describes overall, beyond this receptor: According to a later analysis, TCR association rates differed among HLA loci, with DRB1 alleles showing the most associated TCRs and HLA-C alleles showing the fewest. A further reported finding was that TCR beta sequences accurately predicted the HLA-A and HLA-B alleles for most subjects in the first cohort. A later analysis found that HLA-associated TCR beta chains were more clonally expanded and had lower generation probabilities than equally common non-associated chains. Because counts were too low, about 18 rarely observed V segments, including chromosome 9 orphons, were left out of the earlier analysis of a few hundred of the donors. In the study, approximately 150 TCR beta chains were listed as associated with cytomegalovirus. According to the authors, the approach could potentially be generalized to other disease states and immunological phenotypes. A few of the identified cytomegalovirus-associated TCR beta chains were confirmed in vitro to be specific for cytomegalovirus antigens. Because HLA typing was missing for some donors at each locus, association tests included only the typed subset. In a later genetic analysis, a missense DCLRE1C variant was associated with V-gene and J-gene trimming of TCR beta chains, and the association was replicated in an independent cohort. A cluster of highly shared sequence variants was judged likely to represent a technical artifact of the sequencing pipeline. A later genetic analysis reported fewer N-insertions in productive TCRs among donors in an Asian-associated ancestry cluster than the roughly 670-donor mean. In a later analysis, several top co-occurrence clusters were reported to appear linked to parvovirus B19, influenza, CMV and Epstein-Barr virus. In a later analysis, most CMV-associated TCR beta chains were found to appear HLA-restricted, with HLA associations seemingly driven largely by CMV exposure. In both the original and validation cohorts, the classifier was reported to diagnose cytomegalovirus status with high specificity and sensitivity. Because the 87-base-pair reads could not distinguish some IMGT-functional V segments, including TRBV6-2 and TRBV6-3, those segments were excluded. The only immune exposure information available for the cohort was CMV serostatus. Correlated functional status among segregating V segments might be attributable to linkage disequilibrium, but an unknown experimental factor could not be ruled out. The cohort was sequenced for TCR beta chains only, and without alpha or paired-chain data the features that could be detected were limited. Strong co-occurrence of HLA alleles, especially DR and DQ, made assigning TCR associations to individual alleles difficult. Broadly in line with IMGT annotations, most TCR beta V segments showed up in productive rearrangements about 87% or about 30% of the time in an earlier analysis of approximately 640 of the donors. Presence/absence analyses assumed roughly uniform sequencing depth across donors, an assumption that may not hold. While some public TCRs were present in many individuals, most TCR sequences turned up only very rarely across donors. At a false discovery rate of 0.05, a later analysis linked 15,000 to 20,000 TCR beta sequences to specific HLA alleles.

Sequenced: PBMCs. The sequence is built from TRBV2 and TRBJ2-5; the central 7 bases match TRBD2. The TCR sequence derives from a boy between 10 and 17 years old in good health and CMV-seronegative. The CDR3: CASRSGTNQETQYF. The sequenced DNA: TGTGCCAGCAGATCCGGGACTAACCAAGAGACCCAGTACTTC.